This T cell receptor (beta chain) was identified in a study of Tregs in tolerant kidney transplant recipients. Study-wide points: Few patients were studied, so findings need validation in larger groups. In tolerant patients, donor-specific Tregs outgrew total Tregs, suggesting antigen-driven expansion.

As for this clone: Its matching antigen is unknown.

The method was immunoSEQ multiplex PCR; TCRdb's version includes in-frame clones alone and lacks a portion of them. The data hold fewer than 80,000 clones, with 95% to 98% observed a single time. Germline values: CDR1 SGHRS, CDR2 YFSETQ. Trimming took 5 bases from V and 2 from J; bases not matched to a gene: 12. The CDR3 is made up of 17 amino acids. This specimen was Tregs from blood, taken before the transplant. This receptor was obtained from a human donor who received a combined kidney and bone marrow transplant. This chain joins TRBV5-1 and TRBJ2-5; 10 nucleotides match TRBD2. Here the CDR3 reads CASSKLASGGGQETQYF. The CDR3 DNA reads TGCGCCAGCAGTAAGCTGGCTAGCGGGGGTGGACAAGAGACCCAGTACTTC.